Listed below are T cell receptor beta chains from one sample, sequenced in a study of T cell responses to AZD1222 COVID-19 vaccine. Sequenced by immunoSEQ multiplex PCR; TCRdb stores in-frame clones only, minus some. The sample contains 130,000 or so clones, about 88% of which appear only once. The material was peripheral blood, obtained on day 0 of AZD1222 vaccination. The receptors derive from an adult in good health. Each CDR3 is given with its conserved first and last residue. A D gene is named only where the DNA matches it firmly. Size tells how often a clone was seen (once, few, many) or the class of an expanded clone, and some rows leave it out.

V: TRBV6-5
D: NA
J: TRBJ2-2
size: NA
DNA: TGTGCGACGGAGGGGAACACCGGGGAGCTGTTTTTT
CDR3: CATEGNTGELFF

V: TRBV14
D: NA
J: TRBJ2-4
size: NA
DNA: TGTGCCAGCAGCCCTCCGGGGCCCAAAAACATTCAGTACTTC
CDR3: CASSPPGPKNIQYF

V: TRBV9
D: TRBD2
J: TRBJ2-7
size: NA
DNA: TGTGCCAGCAGCGTAGAGGCTAGCGGGAGAGGCTCCTACGAGCAGTACTTC
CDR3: CASSVEASGRGSYEQYF

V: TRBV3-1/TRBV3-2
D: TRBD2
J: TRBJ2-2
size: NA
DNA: TGTGCCAGCAGCCATCTCGGGCAGCGGGAGAACACCGGGGAGCTGTTTTTT
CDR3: CASSHLGQRENTGELFF

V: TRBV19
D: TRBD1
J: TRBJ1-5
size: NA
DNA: TGTGCCAGTAGTACGGGACAGGCAGGTCAGCCCCAGCATTTT
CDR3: CASSTGQAGQPQHF

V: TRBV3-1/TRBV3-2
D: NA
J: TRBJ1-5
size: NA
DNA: TGTGCCAGCAGCCAAAACACAGGACCTCAGCCCCAGCATTTT
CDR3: CASSQNTGPQPQHF

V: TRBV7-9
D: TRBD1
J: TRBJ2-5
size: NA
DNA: TGTGCCAGCAGCTCATGGGACAGGGTTGAGACCCAGTACTTC
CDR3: CASSSWDRVETQYF

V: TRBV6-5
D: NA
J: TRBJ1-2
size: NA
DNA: TGTGCCAGCAGTTACTCGAACAGGCCCAACTATGGCTACACCTTC
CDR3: CASSYSNRPNYGYTF

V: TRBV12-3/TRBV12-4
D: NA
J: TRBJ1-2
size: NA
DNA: TGTGCCAGCAGTTTATTATCCGATTATGGCTACACCTTC
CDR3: CASSLLSDYGYTF

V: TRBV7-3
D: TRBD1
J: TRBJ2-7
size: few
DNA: TGTGCCAGCAGCGCCTCCGGGACAGACTCCTACGAGCAGTACTTC
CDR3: CASSASGTDSYEQYF

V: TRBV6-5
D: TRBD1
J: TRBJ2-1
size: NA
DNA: TGTGCCAGCAGTCATCGAGGGACAGCCGCTGAGCAGTTCTTC
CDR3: CASSHRGTAAEQFF

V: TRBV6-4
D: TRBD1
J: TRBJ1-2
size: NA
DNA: TGTGCCAGCAGAGACTCCGGGACAGCAACCTATGGCTACACCTTC
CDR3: CASRDSGTATYGYTF

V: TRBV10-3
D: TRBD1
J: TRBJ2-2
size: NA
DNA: TGTGCCATTGGACAGGGGGGAACCGGGGAGCTGTTTTTT
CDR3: CAIGQGGTGELFF

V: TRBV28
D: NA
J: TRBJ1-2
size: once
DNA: TGTGCCAGCAGCAACAGGCCCGGTGGGCAGTATGGCTACACCTTC
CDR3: CASSNRPGGQYGYTF

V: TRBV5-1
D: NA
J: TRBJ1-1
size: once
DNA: TGCGCCAGCAGCTTAAAAGTTAGACAGATCGCTGAAGCTTTCTTT
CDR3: CASSLKVRQIAEAFF

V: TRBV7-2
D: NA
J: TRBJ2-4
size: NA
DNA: TGTGCCAGCAGCTTAGGGTTGAAGGGGATGGGGAACATTCAGTACTTC
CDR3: CASSLGLKGMGNIQYF

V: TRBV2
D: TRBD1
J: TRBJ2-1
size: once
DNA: TGTGCCAGCAGTGAAGCGCTTCATGGGACAGCCCTCAATGAGCAGTTCTTC
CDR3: CASSEALHGTALNEQFF

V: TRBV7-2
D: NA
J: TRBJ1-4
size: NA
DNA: TGTGCCAGCAGCTTAGTGTGGACAGACGAAAAACTGTTTTTT
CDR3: CASSLVWTDEKLFF

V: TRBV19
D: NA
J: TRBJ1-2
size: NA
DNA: TGTGCCAGTAGCGAAGGTCAGACTAACTATGGCTACACCTTC
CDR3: CASSEGQTNYGYTF

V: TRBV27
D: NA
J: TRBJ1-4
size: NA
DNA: TGTGCCAGCAGAAAGACGCCGGGCGAAGAAAAACTGTTTTTT
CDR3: CASRKTPGEEKLFF

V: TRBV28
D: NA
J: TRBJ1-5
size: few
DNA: TGTGCCAGCAGTTTTGAGGGACCTACATATAGCAATCAGCCCCAGCATTTT
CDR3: CASSFEGPTYSNQPQHF

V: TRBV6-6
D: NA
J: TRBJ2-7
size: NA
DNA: TGTGCCAGCAGTTACCCCGCACTAGCAGGCGAGCAGTACTTC
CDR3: CASSYPALAGEQYF

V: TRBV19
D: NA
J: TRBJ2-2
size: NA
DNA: TGTGCCAGTGCGGTCGGCCGGGGGACCGGGGAGCTGTTTTTT
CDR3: CASAVGRGTGELFF

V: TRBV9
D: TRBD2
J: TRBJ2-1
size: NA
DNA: TGTGCCAGCAGCCCACAGGGCGGGGGGAGTGACAATGAGCAGTTCTTC
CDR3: CASSPQGGGSDNEQFF

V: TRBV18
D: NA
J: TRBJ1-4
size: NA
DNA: TGTGCCAGCTCACCGTCTGAAGAAAAACTGTTTTTT
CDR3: CASSPSEEKLFF

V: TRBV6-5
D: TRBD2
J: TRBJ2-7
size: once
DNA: TGTGCCAGCAGTTACTCGGCTAGCGGGGAGTACGAGCAGTACTTC
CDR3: CASSYSASGEYEQYF

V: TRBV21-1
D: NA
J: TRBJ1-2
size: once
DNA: TGTGCCAGCAGCTCCAAGGGAAGAAAGGGCTACACCTTC
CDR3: CASSSKGRKGYTF

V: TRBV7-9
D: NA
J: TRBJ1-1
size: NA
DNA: TGTGCCAGCAGCTTATCAGGGGAAAAGAACACTGAAGCTTTCTTT
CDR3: CASSLSGEKNTEAFF

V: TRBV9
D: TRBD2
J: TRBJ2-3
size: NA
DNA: TGTGCCAGCAGCACTAGCGGGGAGTCTAGCACAGATACGCAGTATTTT
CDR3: CASSTSGESSTDTQYF

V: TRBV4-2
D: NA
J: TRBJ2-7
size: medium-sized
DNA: TGTGCCAGCAGCCAAGATCTGGCAGGGTCGGACGAGCAGTACTTC
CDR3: CASSQDLAGSDEQYF

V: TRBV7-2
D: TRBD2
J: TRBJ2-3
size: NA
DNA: TGTGCCAGCAGCCGGGGGGTGAGCACAGATACGCAGTATTTT
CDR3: CASSRGVSTDTQYF

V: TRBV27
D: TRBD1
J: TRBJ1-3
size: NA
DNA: TGTGCCAGCACCGCGGGACAGGGGGCTGGAAACACCATATATTTT
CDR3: CASTAGQGAGNTIYF

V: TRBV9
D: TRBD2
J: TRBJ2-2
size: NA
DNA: TGTGCCAGCAGCGTAAGCGGGAGGGCCAACACCGGGGAGCTGTTTTTT
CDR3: CASSVSGRANTGELFF

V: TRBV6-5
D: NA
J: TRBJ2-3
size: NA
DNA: TGTGCCAGCAGTTACTCCCAGACAGGGAGGGCAGATACGCAGTATTTT
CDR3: CASSYSQTGRADTQYF

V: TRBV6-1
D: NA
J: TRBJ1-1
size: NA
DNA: TGTGCCAGCAGTGAAGCCAGACAGAACACTGAAGCTTTCTTT
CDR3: CASSEARQNTEAFF

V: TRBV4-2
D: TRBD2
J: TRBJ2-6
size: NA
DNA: TGTGCCAGCAGCCCAGAACTAGCGGGAATCTCTGGGGCCAACGTCCTGACTTTC
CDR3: CASSPELAGISGANVLTF

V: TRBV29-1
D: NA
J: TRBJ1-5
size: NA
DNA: TGCAGCGCCTCCGTGAGGCCGGATCAGCCCCAGCATTTT
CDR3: CSASVRPDQPQHF

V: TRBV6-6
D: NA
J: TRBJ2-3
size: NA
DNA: TGTGCCAGCAGTGTACCAGGGGGCACAGATACGCAGTATTTT
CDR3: CASSVPGGTDTQYF

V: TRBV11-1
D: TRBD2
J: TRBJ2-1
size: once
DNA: TGTGCCAGCAGCTTAGCGCTAGCGGGTGGACGGGATGAGCAGTTCTTC
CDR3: CASSLALAGGRDEQFF

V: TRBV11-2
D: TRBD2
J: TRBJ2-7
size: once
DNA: TGTGCCAGCAGCTCGGCTAGCGGTACCTACGAGCAGTACTTC
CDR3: CASSSASGTYEQYF

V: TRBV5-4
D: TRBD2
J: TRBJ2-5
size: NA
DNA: TGTGCCAGCAGCTTCGGGAGGGCGGGAGGTCGAGAGACCCAGTACTTC
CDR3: CASSFGRAGGRETQYF

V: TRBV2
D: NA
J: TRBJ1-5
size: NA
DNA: TGTGCCAGCAGTGGGACGGGTGGCAATCAGCCCCAGCATTTT
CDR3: CASSGTGGNQPQHF

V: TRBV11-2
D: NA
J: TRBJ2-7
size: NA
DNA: TGTGCCAGCAGCTTAGTTGAGGGGGGCGAGCAGTACTTC
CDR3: CASSLVEGGEQYF

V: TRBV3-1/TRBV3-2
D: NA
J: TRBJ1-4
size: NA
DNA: TGTGCCAGCGGAAACAGTGGAACTAATGAAAAACTGTTTTTT
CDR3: CASGNSGTNEKLFF

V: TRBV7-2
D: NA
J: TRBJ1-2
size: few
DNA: TGTGCCAGCAGCTTAGGGGCGGGGTACTATGGCTACACCTTC
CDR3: CASSLGAGYYGYTF

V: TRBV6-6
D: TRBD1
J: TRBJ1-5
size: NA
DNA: TGTGCCAGCAGTTCCGCCGGGACAGGGTATCAGCCCCAGCATTTT
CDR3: CASSSAGTGYQPQHF

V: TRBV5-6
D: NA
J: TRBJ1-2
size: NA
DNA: TGTGCCAGCAGACTCGGCACTAACTATGGCTACACCTTC
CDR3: CASRLGTNYGYTF

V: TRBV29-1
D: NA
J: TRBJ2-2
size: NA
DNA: TGCAGCGTTAACCCCGGGACTGCGAACACCGGGGAGCTGTTTTTT
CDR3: CSVNPGTANTGELFF

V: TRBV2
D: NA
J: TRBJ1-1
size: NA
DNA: TGTGCCAGCAGTGGGATCGTTGCGGAAACTGAAGCTTTCTTT
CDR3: CASSGIVAETEAFF

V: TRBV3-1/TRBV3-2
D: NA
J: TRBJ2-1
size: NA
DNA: TGTGCCAGCAGCCAAGAAGGGGACATTGATGAGCAGTTCTTC
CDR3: CASSQEGDIDEQFF

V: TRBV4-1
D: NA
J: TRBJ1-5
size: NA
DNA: TGCGCCAGCAGCCAAGATGGTGGGAGGGCAGGGGTTGGTCAGCCCCAGCATTTT
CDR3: CASSQDGGRAGVGQPQHF

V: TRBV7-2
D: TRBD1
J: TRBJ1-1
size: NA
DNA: TGTGCCAGCAGCTTAGCCTGGACAGGGAACACTGAAGCTTTCTTT
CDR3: CASSLAWTGNTEAFF

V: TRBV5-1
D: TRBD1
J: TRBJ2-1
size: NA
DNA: TGCGCCAGCAGTCCCCAAGGACAGGGATCCTTAAATCGTGAGCAGTTCTTC
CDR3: CASSPQGQGSLNREQFF

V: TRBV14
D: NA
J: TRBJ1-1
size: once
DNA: TGTGCCAGCAGCCAAGCCAGGGGCACTGAAGCTTTCTTT
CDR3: CASSQARGTEAFF

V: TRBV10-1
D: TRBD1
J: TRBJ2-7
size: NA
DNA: TGCGCCAGCAGGAGACAGGGGCGCTCCTACGAGCAGTACTTC
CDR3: CASRRQGRSYEQYF

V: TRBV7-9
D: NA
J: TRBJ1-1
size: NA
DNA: TGTGCCAGCAGTCCCGGTCGATACACTAACACTGAAGCTTTCTTT
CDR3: CASSPGRYTNTEAFF

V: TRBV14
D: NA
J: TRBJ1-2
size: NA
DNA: TGTGCCAGCAGCCAGGGGACAACGGGGGGCTACACCTTC
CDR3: CASSQGTTGGYTF

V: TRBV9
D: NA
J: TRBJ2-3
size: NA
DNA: TGTGCCAGCAGCCCAAGCGGGAGCACAGATACGCAGTATTTT
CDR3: CASSPSGSTDTQYF

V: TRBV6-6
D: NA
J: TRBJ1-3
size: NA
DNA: TGTGCCAGCAGTTACGGGGGCTCCTCTGGAAACACCATATATTTT
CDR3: CASSYGGSSGNTIYF

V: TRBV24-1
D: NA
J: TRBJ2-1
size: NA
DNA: TGTGCCACCAGTGCCTCATCTTACAATGAGCAGTTCTTC
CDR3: CATSASSYNEQFF